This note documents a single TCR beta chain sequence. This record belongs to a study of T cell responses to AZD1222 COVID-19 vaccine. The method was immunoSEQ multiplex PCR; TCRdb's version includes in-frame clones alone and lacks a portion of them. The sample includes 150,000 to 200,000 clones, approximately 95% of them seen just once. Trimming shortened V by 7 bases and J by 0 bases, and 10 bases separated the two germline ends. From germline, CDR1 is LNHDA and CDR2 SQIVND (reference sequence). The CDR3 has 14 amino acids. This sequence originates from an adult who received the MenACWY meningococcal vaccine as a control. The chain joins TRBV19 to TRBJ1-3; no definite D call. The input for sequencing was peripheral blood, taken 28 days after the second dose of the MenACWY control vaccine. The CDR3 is CASKVSFSGNTIYF. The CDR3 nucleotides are TGTGCCAGTAAGGTCAGCTTCTCTGGAAACACCATATATTTT.